The 32 T cell receptor beta chains reported below all come from one sample, sequenced in a study of blood T cell repertoires in COVID-19. Using immunoSEQ multiplex PCR, the repertoire was profiled, and TCRdb retains in-frame clones only, with some absent. The table has about 72,000 clones, roughly 86% seen once; the top ten hold over 10%. The material sequenced was peripheral blood. The receptors here all came from a woman aged 60 to 75 with acute or convalescent COVID-19.

J is TRBJ2-1 and V is TRBV29-1; TRBD1 is a possible D gene (6 bases). This CDR3 has 12 amino acids. CDR1 and CDR2 from the germline V gene are SQVTM and ANQGSEA. The germline V and J ends were trimmed by 1 base and 10 bases, with 11 bases remaining between them. The CDR3, as DNA: TGCAGCGTTGAAGGGGGACAACTAGAGCAGTTCTTC. The encoded protein is CSVEGGQLEQFF.

The DNA for the CDR3 is TGTGCCAGCAGCCAACTGTCGGGACTTCTGAATTCCTACGAGCAGTACTTC. This gives the protein CASSQLSGLLNSYEQYF. The chain joins TRBV14 to TRBJ2-7, with D possibly matching TRBD2 (6 bases). Germline lookup yields CDR1 SGHDN and CDR2 FVKESK. The CDR3 loop spans 17 amino acids. Trimming cost V 2 bases and J 1 base, with 18 bases left between them.

The chain carries TRBV7-9 and TRBJ1-3; no firm D call. The CDR3 runs to 13 residues. The ends were cut back, 6 bases at V and 3 bases at J, with 9 bases in the middle. Germline V gene data show CDR1 as SEHNR and CDR2 as FQNEAQ (reference sequence). CDR3 sequence reads: CASSSPFGNTIYF. CDR3 in DNA: TGTGCCAGCAGTTCTCCGTTTGGAAACACCATATATTTT.

The chain employs TRBV5-1 and TRBJ2-5, with TRBD1 as a possible D gene (6 bases). CDR1 and CDR2 from the germline V gene are SGHRS and YFSETQ. V lost 5 bases, J lost 2 bases, and 10 bases lay in between. This CDR3 has 13 amino acids. In DNA, the CDR3 is TGCGCCAGCAGACCGACAGGACAAGAGACCCAGTACTTC. It yields the protein CASRPTGQETQYF.

V gene TRBV5-4 combines with J gene TRBJ1-6; 9 bases align to TRBD1. CDR3 size: 13 residues. V was clipped by 4 bases and J by 9 bases; unmatched bases: 2. Germline V gives CDR1 SGHNT, CDR2 YYREEE (reference sequence). The CDR3 reads CASSGDRASPLHF. The CDR3 DNA sequence: TGTGCCAGCAGCGGGGACAGGGCTTCACCCCTCCACTTT. Full variable domain (remainder filled in from reference TRBV5-4 and TRBJ1-6): ETGVTQSPTHLIKTRGQQVTLRCSSQSGHNTVSWYQQALGQGPQFIFQYYREEENGRGNFPPRFSGLQFPNYSSELNVNALELDDSALYLCASSGDRASPLHFGNGTRLTVT.

The chain uses TRBV6-5 and TRBJ2-5; D is unresolved. With 7 bases removed from V and 0 bases from J, the gap between germline ends came to 12 bases. The germline gives CDR1 MNHEY, CDR2 SVGAGI. The CDR3 contains 14 residues. The CDR3 DNA reads TGTGCCAGCATCACCCCAGGAAACCAAGAGACCCAGTACTTC. It translates to CASITPGNQETQYF.

The chain recombines TRBV5-4 with TRBJ2-3, with a weak D call TRBD2 (5 bases). There are 16 residues in the CDR3. V lost 4 bases and J 3 bases, leaving 18 bases between the germline ends. Germline V gives CDR1 SGHNT, CDR2 YYREEE (reference sequence). The CDR3 coding sequence is TGTGCCAGCAGCCCAGAGGCGCGGGTCGGGACAGATACGCAGTATTTT. It specifies CASSPEARVGTDTQYF.

Concerning this clone: The same CDR3 arises from other DNA sequences in this sample as well. The chain employs TRBV4-1 and TRBJ1-2, with 7 bases that match TRBD1. Germline assignment: CDR1 MGHRA and CDR2 YSYEKL. J was trimmed by 2 bases and V by 3 bases; bases with no gene match: 3. The CDR3 is made up of 14 amino acids. DNA of the CDR3: TGCGCCAGCAGCCAGGCGACAGGGAACTATGGCTACACCTTC. Amino acids: CASSQATGNYGYTF.

V gene TRBV6-5 combines with J gene TRBJ1-5; 8 positions match TRBD1. CDR1 and CDR2 (germline): MNHEY, SVGAGI. This CDR3 contains 12 residues. V was clipped by 8 bases and J by 4 bases; unmatched bases: 1. As DNA, the CDR3 is TGTGCCAGCTGGACAGGGAATCAGCCCCAGCATTTT. Its translation is CASWTGNQPQHF.

The rearrangement links TRBV12-3 or TRBV12-4 to TRBJ1-6; D is possibly TRBD1 (6 bases). Trimming removed 10 bases from V and 6 bases from J, with 10 bases in between. The CDR3 runs 12 residues. CDR3 region: CATRDTNSPLHF. The CDR3 bases are TGTGCCACCAGGGACACTAATTCACCCCTCCACTTT.

This clone has a single count. The rearrangement links TRBV5-4 to TRBJ2-2, with TRBD2 matching over 14 bases. V lost 4 bases to trimming and J lost 6 bases; unmatched junction nucleotides: 14. Germline lookup yields CDR1 SGHNT and CDR2 YYREEE (reference sequence). This CDR3 has 19 residues. The CDR3 sequence: CASSPGLAGGKLWAGELFF. The CDR3 region has the DNA TGTGCCAGCAGCCCCGGACTAGCGGGGGGAAAACTCTGGGCCGGGGAGCTGTTTTTT.

The chain employs TRBV19 and TRBJ1-1; perhaps TRBD1 as D (6 bases). Germline CDR1 reads LNHDA; CDR2 reads SQIVND (reference sequence). This CDR3 is built from 16 residues. V lost 2 bases, J lost 1 base, and 14 bases lay in between. This CDR3 reads CASSISSGGWNTEAFF. CDR3 DNA: TGTGCCAGTAGTATAAGTTCGGGGGGCTGGAACACTGAAGCTTTCTTT.

V and J are TRBV4-2 and TRBJ1-5; no firm D call. The CDR3 runs to 15 residues. V was pared by 0 bases and J by 5 bases, with 11 bases between. Germline V gene lookup returns CDR1 LGHNA and CDR2 YNFKEQ. The CDR3 DNA reads TGTGCCAGCAGCCAAGACAGGTCATACGATCAGCCCCAGCATTTT. Its translation is CASSQDRSYDQPQHF.

The CDR3 sequence is CASHLRDRATGELFF. DNA for the CDR3: TGTGCCAGCCACCTCCGGGACAGGGCTACCGGGGAGCTGTTTTTT. This chain links TRBV7-9 with TRBJ2-2, with 9 bases identical to TRBD1. Germline CDR1 reads SEHNR; CDR2 reads FQNEAQ (reference sequence). This CDR3 is 15 amino acids long. V dropped 8 bases and J dropped 5; count of bases not matched to a gene: 9.

The chain has TRBV5-4 and TRBJ2-7; perhaps TRBD1 as D (6 bases). The ends were cut back, 0 bases at V and 2 bases at J, with 6 bases in the middle. Germline assignment: CDR1 SGHNT and CDR2 YYREEE (reference sequence). CDR3 length: 13 residues. DNA of the CDR3: TGTGCCAGCAGCTTGGGGGGGCCCTACGAGCAGTACTTC. Residues: CASSLGGPYEQYF.

This clone occurred once. The chain joins TRBV3-1 (or the pseudogene TRBV3-2) to TRBJ1-6, with D perhaps matching TRBD1 (5 bases). V lost 1 base and J lost 8, with 6 bases in between. This CDR3 spans 13 amino acids. Looked up from germline, CDR1 is LGHDT and CDR2 is YNNKEL (reference sequence). CDR3 loop: CASSQARDSPLHF. The CDR3 DNA reads as TGTGCCAGCAGCCAAGCCAGGGATTCACCCCTCCACTTT.

V is TRBV6-5 and J is TRBJ1-1; D is uncertain. Germline CDR1 MNHEY, CDR2 SVGAGI. The CDR3 is made up of 16 amino acids. The V and J ends lost 0 bases and 0 bases respectively, with 11 bases between them. The CDR3 loop is CASSYSSVGLNTEAFF. CDR3 bases: TGTGCCAGCAGTTACTCGAGTGTGGGCCTGAACACTGAAGCTTTCTTT.

This clone was detected a few times. This chain connects TRBV3-1 (or the pseudogene TRBV3-2) to TRBJ2-1, with TRBD1 identical over 9 bases. J gave up 6 bases and V 6 bases, and 6 bases lay outside the gene matches. Germline CDR1 and CDR2: LGHDT and YNNKEL (reference sequence). This CDR3 comprises 14 residues. Written as DNA, the CDR3 is TGTGCCAGCAGTGGGACAGGGTATGCCAATGAGCAGTTCTTC. It codes for CASSGTGYANEQFF.

The chain employs TRBV19 and TRBJ1-6; maybe TRBD1 (6 bases). The CDR3 runs to 14 residues. Looked up from germline, CDR1 is LNHDA and CDR2 is SQIVND (reference sequence). Trimming took 2 bases from V and 5 from J, leaving 7 bases between them. The CDR3 DNA reads TGTGCCAGTAGTATACAGGGGAATAATTCACCCCTCCACTTT. This encodes CASSIQGNNSPLHF.

In its sample, this clone was seen once. The chain carries TRBV7-3 and TRBJ2-3; D gene unclear. The germline V gene encodes CDR1 SGHTA and CDR2 FQGTGA. CDR3 length: 14 residues. The V and J ends lost 5 bases and 7 bases respectively, with 16 bases between them. CDR3 bases: TGTGCCAGCAGCCCGGATCCCAGGTCCCATACGCAGTATTTT. Translating it yields CASSPDPRSHTQYF.

The genes are TRBV10-2 and TRBJ2-5; no clear D gene. Germline V gene sequence: CDR1 WSHSY, CDR2 SAAADI. V dropped 2 bases and J dropped 5 bases, with 9 bases sitting between them. The CDR3 consists of 13 residues. CDR3 protein: CASSEARWETQYF. CDR3 nucleotides: TGCGCCAGCAGTGAGGCTAGGTGGGAGACCCAGTACTTC.

The V and J genes are TRBV3-1 (or the pseudogene TRBV3-2) and TRBJ2-7, with D possibly TRBD1 on 6 matching bases. CDR3 length equals 14 residues. Trimming took 1 base from V and 0 from J, leaving 7 bases between them. Germline V gene data show CDR1 as LGHDT and CDR2 as YNNKEL (reference sequence). The CDR3 here is CASSQVDSSYEQYF. DNA for the CDR3: TGTGCCAGCAGCCAAGTGGACAGCTCCTACGAGCAGTACTTC.

The rearrangement links TRBV2 to TRBJ1-5; no clear D. V was clipped by 9 bases and J by 4 bases, with 13 bases between them. This CDR3 is built from 13 residues. Germline V gene data show CDR1 as SNHLY and CDR2 as FYNNEI. The CDR3 nucleotides are TGTGCCAGACGAAACGCTGAGAATCAGCCCCAGCATTTT. This encodes CARRNAENQPQHF.

This sequence joins TRBV5-1 and TRBJ2-1; D might be TRBD2 (7 bases). Germline values: CDR1 SGHRS, CDR2 YFSETQ. This CDR3 has 16 residues. V dropped 1 base and J dropped 0 bases, with 11 bases sitting between them. The DNA of the CDR3 is TGCGCCAGCAGCTTGATGGGGGGGGCCTCCTACAATGAGCAGTTCTTC. Its translation: CASSLMGGASYNEQFF.

The chain employs TRBV7-2 and TRBJ2-5; no clear D gene. The germline CDR1 and CDR2 sequences are SGHTA and FQGNSA. The V and J ends lost 3 bases and 1 base respectively, with 6 bases between them. The CDR3 extends over 13 amino acids. The CDR3 bases are TGTGCCAGCAGCTTTTCAGTCCAAGAGACCCAGTACTTC. Its translation: CASSFSVQETQYF. Supplemented by reference TRBV7-2 and TRBJ2-5, the full variable domain reads GAGVSQSPSNKVTEKGKDVELRCDPISGHTALYWYRQSLGQGLEFLIYFQGNSAPDKSGLPSDRFSAERTGGSVSTLTIQRTQQEDSAVYLCASSFSVQETQYFGPGTRLLVL.

The chain recombines TRBV19 with TRBJ1-5, with D uncertain. With 5 bases removed from V and 8 bases from J, the gap between germline ends came to 10 bases. The CDR3 is 12 amino acids. Germline CDR1 reads LNHDA; CDR2 reads SQIVND (reference sequence). For the CDR3, the DNA is TGTGCCAGTAGTTACCCTCGGGAGCCCCAGCATTTT. It encodes CASSYPREPQHF. The variable domain in full, with the rest retrieved from reference TRBV19 and TRBJ1-5, is DGGITQSPKYLFRKEGQNVTLSCEQNLNHDAMYWYRQDPGQGLRLIYYSQIVNDFQKGDIAEGYSVSREKKESFPLTVTSAQKNPTAFYLCASSYPREPQHFGDGTRLSIL.

The rearrangement uses TRBV3-1 (or the pseudogene TRBV3-2) and TRBJ2-1, with 10 positions matching TRBD2. CDR3 size: 14 residues. V shed 2 bases and J 5 bases; nucleotides not matched to a gene: 0. CDR1 is LGHDT and CDR2 is YNNKEL in the germline V gene (reference sequence). CDR3 in DNA: TGTGCCAGCAGCCAACTAGCGGGGGACAATGAGCAGTTCTTC. This codes for CASSQLAGDNEQFF.

The chain has TRBV7-2 and TRBJ2-4; 10 nucleotides agree with TRBD2. The junction had 20 bases not matched to a gene; V was cut back by 5 bases and J by 7 bases. Looked up from germline, CDR1 is SGHTA and CDR2 is FQGNSA. This CDR3 comprises 19 residues. CDR3 in DNA: TGTGCCAGCAGCCCTCCAATGCGGGCGAGCGGGGGGGACGCGAACATTCAGTACTTC. It yields the protein CASSPPMRASGGDANIQYF.

V gene TRBV5-4 combines with J gene TRBJ2-7; D is ambiguous. V was trimmed by 0 bases and J by 5 bases, leaving 12 bases between them. Germline V gene sequence: CDR1 SGHNT, CDR2 YYREEE (reference sequence). The CDR3 loop spans 14 amino acids. This CDR3 reads CASSLGLMAHEQYF. The CDR3 bases are TGTGCCAGCAGCTTGGGACTTATGGCCCACGAGCAGTACTTC.

The chain employs TRBV19 and TRBJ2-1, with 7 positions matching TRBD1. The V segment lost 9 bases and the J segment 7 bases; nucleotides outside the gene matches: 15. This CDR3 is 15 amino acids long. Germline V gene lookup returns CDR1 LNHDA and CDR2 SQIVND (reference sequence). The CDR3 DNA follows: TGTGCCAGCACTGCTAGAGGGGGCCTGGGGAATGAGCAGTTCTTC. Translated: CASTARGGLGNEQFF. The variable domain in full, with the rest retrieved from reference TRBV19 and TRBJ2-1, is DGGITQSPKYLFRKEGQNVTLSCEQNLNHDAMYWYRQDPGQGLRLIYYSQIVNDFQKGDIAEGYSVSREKKESFPLTVTSAQKNPTAFYLCASTARGGLGNEQFFGPGTRLTVL.

Comments on this clone: Compared with germline, one end of the junction differs, possibly owing to a read error. The J gene is TRBJ1-1, the V gene TRBV5-4; D is undetermined. Germline V CDR1 and CDR2: SGHNT, YYREEE (reference sequence). The CDR3 runs 14 residues. In DNA form, the CDR3 reads TGTGCCAGCAGTTTGGGAGCCTGGAACACTGAAGCTTTCTTT. It is translated as CASSLGAWNTEAFF.

The chain recombines TRBV2 with TRBJ1-5; D might be TRBD1 (6 bases). The CDR3 runs 15 residues. Trimming shortened V by 8 bases and J by 4 bases, and 18 bases separated the two germline ends. The germline V gene has CDR1 SNHLY and CDR2 FYNNEI. The CDR3 loop is CASGGGGGRNQPQHF. Here the CDR3 DNA reads TGTGCCAGCGGCGGGGGGGGCGGAAGGAATCAGCCCCAGCATTTT.